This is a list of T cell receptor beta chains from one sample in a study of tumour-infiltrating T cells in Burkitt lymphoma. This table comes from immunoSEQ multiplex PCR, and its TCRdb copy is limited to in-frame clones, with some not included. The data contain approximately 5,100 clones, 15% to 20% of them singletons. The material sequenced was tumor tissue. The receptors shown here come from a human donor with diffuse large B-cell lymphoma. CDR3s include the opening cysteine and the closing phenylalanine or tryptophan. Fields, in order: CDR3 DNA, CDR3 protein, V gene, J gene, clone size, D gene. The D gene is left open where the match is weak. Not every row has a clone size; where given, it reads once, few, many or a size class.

CDR3nt: TGTGCCAGCAGCGCGGACAGGGTTGGAGAAGCTTTCTTT
CDR3aa: CASSADRVGEAFF
v_gene: TRBV9
j_gene: TRBJ1-1
abundance: few
d_gene: TRBD1

CDR3nt: TGTGCCAGCAGCTTGCGGGGGGCGGGGATCGCAGATACGCAGTATTTT
CDR3aa: CASSLRGAGIADTQYF
v_gene: TRBV5-6
j_gene: TRBJ2-3
abundance: few
d_gene: .

CDR3nt: TGCGCCAGCAGCTTGGGGGACATGAACACTGAAGCTTTCTTT
CDR3aa: CASSLGDMNTEAFF
v_gene: TRBV5-1
j_gene: TRBJ1-1
abundance: .
d_gene: .

CDR3nt: TGTGCCAGCAGCCCGCCGACTAGCCGGAGAAACAATGAGCAGTTCTTC
CDR3aa: CASSPPTSRRNNEQFF
v_gene: TRBV7-9
j_gene: TRBJ2-1
abundance: .
d_gene: TRBD2

CDR3nt: TGCGCCAGCAGCCAAGGGGGGGGAGGAGCCTACGAGCAGTACTTC
CDR3aa: CASSQGGGGAYEQYF
v_gene: TRBV4-1
j_gene: TRBJ2-7
abundance: few
d_gene: TRBD2

CDR3nt: TGTGCCAGCAGCTTAATAGGTGGATCTTTCACCGGGGAGCTGTTTTTT
CDR3aa: CASSLIGGSFTGELFF
v_gene: TRBV7-3
j_gene: TRBJ2-2
abundance: .
d_gene: .

CDR3nt: TGTGCCAGCAGCCCAGGGGGGGGAGCAACTAATGAAAAACTGTTTTTT
CDR3aa: CASSPGGGATNEKLFF
v_gene: TRBV5-4
j_gene: TRBJ1-4
abundance: .
d_gene: TRBD1

CDR3nt: TGTGCCAGCAGCCAAGATCCCGGGACAGCAAAAAGCACAGATACGCAGTATTTT
CDR3aa: CASSQDPGTAKSTDTQYF
v_gene: TRBV4-2
j_gene: TRBJ2-3
abundance: .
d_gene: TRBD1

CDR3nt: TGTGCCTTGGAGGATAGCGGGAGTGTTTACGAGCAGTACTTC
CDR3aa: CALEDSGSVYEQYF
v_gene: TRBV30
j_gene: TRBJ2-7
abundance: .
d_gene: TRBD2

CDR3nt: TGCGCCAGCAGCTTATCGCAGGATTCTCCACCCCTCCACTTT
CDR3aa: CASSLSQDSPPLHF
v_gene: TRBV5-1
j_gene: TRBJ1-6
abundance: .
d_gene: .

CDR3nt: TGTGCCAGTAGTGCCCTACAGGGGACTGAAGCTTTCTTT
CDR3aa: CASSALQGTEAFF
v_gene: TRBV19
j_gene: TRBJ1-1
abundance: .
d_gene: TRBD1

CDR3nt: TGTGCCAGCAGTTGGCAGGGTGCAACTAATGAAAAACTGTTTTTT
CDR3aa: CASSWQGATNEKLFF
v_gene: TRBV28
j_gene: TRBJ1-4
abundance: .
d_gene: .

CDR3nt: TGTGCCAGCAGTCGGGGGGACCTGAACACTGAAGCTTTCTTT
CDR3aa: CASSRGDLNTEAFF
v_gene: TRBV27
j_gene: TRBJ1-1
abundance: few
d_gene: .

CDR3nt: TGTGCCAGCAGTAGTAGCGGCTACACCTTC
CDR3aa: CASSSSGYTF
v_gene: TRBV6-1
j_gene: TRBJ1-2
abundance: few
d_gene: .

CDR3nt: TGTGCCAGCAGCACCCACATGGCCGGTGAAAAACTGTTTTTT
CDR3aa: CASSTHMAGEKLFF
v_gene: TRBV5-4
j_gene: TRBJ1-4
abundance: .
d_gene: .

CDR3nt: TGTGCCAGCAGCCCCGACCCGTCTGGGGCCAACGTCCTGACTTTC
CDR3aa: CASSPDPSGANVLTF
v_gene: TRBV27
j_gene: TRBJ2-6
abundance: few
d_gene: .

CDR3nt: TGTGCCACTACCACCACGAACCAGGGGGAAAAACTGTTTTTT
CDR3aa: CATTTTNQGEKLFF
v_gene: TRBV19
j_gene: TRBJ1-4
abundance: few
d_gene: .

CDR3nt: TGTGCCAGCAGCTTGGGGGGAGGGGGCTACGAGCAGTACTTC
CDR3aa: CASSLGGGGYEQYF
v_gene: TRBV7-2
j_gene: TRBJ2-7
abundance: .
d_gene: .

CDR3nt: TGTGCCAGCAGTGAGAGGGTCTATAGCAATCAGCCCCAGCATTTT
CDR3aa: CASSERVYSNQPQHF
v_gene: TRBV2
j_gene: TRBJ1-5
abundance: few
d_gene: .

CDR3nt: TGTGCCAGCAGCCCGTTCGGGACCGCGAGGACTGAAGCTTTCTTT
CDR3aa: CASSPFGTARTEAFF
v_gene: TRBV6-5
j_gene: TRBJ1-1
abundance: .
d_gene: .

CDR3nt: TGTGCCAGCAGTTTATCAACGGGAGTCTACGAGCAGTACTTC
CDR3aa: CASSLSTGVYEQYF
v_gene: TRBV27
j_gene: TRBJ2-7
abundance: .
d_gene: .

CDR3nt: TGTGCCACCAGCCTCGGACAGGGAAGTAACATTCAGTACTTC
CDR3aa: CATSLGQGSNIQYF
v_gene: TRBV15
j_gene: TRBJ2-4
abundance: few
d_gene: TRBD1

CDR3nt: TGTGCCAGCAGTCAGAGACTAGCGGGAGGCGGAGGGGAAGAGACCCAGTACTTC
CDR3aa: CASSQRLAGGGGEETQYF
v_gene: TRBV2
j_gene: TRBJ2-5
abundance: few
d_gene: TRBD2

CDR3nt: TGTGCCAGCAGCCCCCCGGGACTCTACAATGAGCAGTTCTTC
CDR3aa: CASSPPGLYNEQFF
v_gene: TRBV7-7
j_gene: TRBJ2-1
abundance: few
d_gene: .

CDR3nt: TGTGCCAGCAGCTTCCTAGCGGGAGGGCTCGGGGAGCTGTTTTTT
CDR3aa: CASSFLAGGLGELFF
v_gene: TRBV7-9
j_gene: TRBJ2-2
abundance: .
d_gene: TRBD2

CDR3nt: TGCGCCAGCAGCCCCCCGGGGGGCCTCACAGATACGCAGTATTTT
CDR3aa: CASSPPGGLTDTQYF
v_gene: TRBV4-1
j_gene: TRBJ2-3
abundance: .
d_gene: .

CDR3nt: TGTGCCTGGAGTGTTACCACGACCCATTGGCCCCAGCATTTT
CDR3aa: CAWSVTTTHWPQHF
v_gene: TRBV30
j_gene: TRBJ1-5
abundance: .
d_gene: .

CDR3nt: TGTGCCAGCAGCCCCCGGGACAGGGTAGTTTCGGGCTACACCTTC
CDR3aa: CASSPRDRVVSGYTF
v_gene: TRBV7-6
j_gene: TRBJ1-2
abundance: few
d_gene: TRBD1

CDR3nt: TGTGCCAGCAGCTTCACCCCCACTAGCGGGAGGGGTAGTAGTTCCTACAATGAGCAGTTCTTC
CDR3aa: CASSFTPTSGRGSSSYNEQFF
v_gene: TRBV9
j_gene: TRBJ2-1
abundance: few
d_gene: TRBD2

CDR3nt: TGCAGCGTTGAGGGCTATCACCAAGAGACCCAGTACTTC
CDR3aa: CSVEGYHQETQYF
v_gene: TRBV29-1
j_gene: TRBJ2-5
abundance: few
d_gene: .

CDR3nt: TGCGCCAGCAGCTTTCTAGCGGGAGGAGAGCAGTACTTC
CDR3aa: CASSFLAGGEQYF
v_gene: TRBV5-1
j_gene: TRBJ2-7
abundance: few
d_gene: TRBD2

CDR3nt: TGCGCCAGCAGCTCTAGCACAGATACGCAGTATTTT
CDR3aa: CASSSSTDTQYF
v_gene: TRBV5-1
j_gene: TRBJ2-3
abundance: .
d_gene: .

CDR3nt: TGTGCCAGCTCAGTTATCCGCCTAGCCGGGGAGCTGTTTTTT
CDR3aa: CASSVIRLAGELFF
v_gene: TRBV27
j_gene: TRBJ2-2
abundance: few
d_gene: .

CDR3nt: TGTGCCAGCAGCCAACTGACCGAAAATGAGCAGTTCTTC
CDR3aa: CASSQLTENEQFF
v_gene: TRBV4-2
j_gene: TRBJ2-1
abundance: .
d_gene: .

CDR3nt: TGTGCCAGCAGTGCGGCTAGCGGGCCCCAGTACTTC
CDR3aa: CASSAASGPQYF
v_gene: TRBV6-1
j_gene: TRBJ2-5
abundance: .
d_gene: TRBD2